A single sample is the source of the 21 T cell receptor beta chains below, sequenced in a study of cytomegalovirus exposure and HLA in healthy donors. Amplification used 60 Vbeta primers and 13 Jbeta primers. Clones were read by immunoSEQ multiplex PCR, and TCRdb kept only the in-frame ones, dropping some. The sample lists tens of thousands of clones, 60% to 80% seen once, with under 2.5% in the top ten. The sequencing sample was made of PBMCs. The receptors stem from a man aged 35 to 55 in good health and CMV-seronegative.

This clone has only a few counts. This chain joins TRBV2 and TRBJ2-6; TRBD1 is a possible D gene (5 bases). V lost 5 bases and J 0 bases, leaving 11 bases between the germline ends. CDR1 SNHLY and CDR2 FYNNEI come from the germline V gene. The CDR3 spans 16 residues. Here the CDR3 reads CASSRQRSSGANVLTF. The CDR3 region has the DNA TGTGCCAGCAGTCGACAGAGATCCTCTGGGGCCAACGTCCTGACTTTC.

This clone has just one count. This chain uses TRBV7-9 with TRBJ1-1, with TRBD1 matching 7 bases. This CDR3 is built from 18 residues. The V gene end was trimmed by 1 base and the J gene end by 0 bases; junction bases not matched to a gene: 11. Germline-derived CDR1 and CDR2 are SEHNR and FQNEAQ (reference sequence). The CDR3 bases are TGTGCCAGCAGCTTAGTAAGGGACAGTCGCCCCATGAACACTGAAGCTTTCTTT. It encodes CASSLVRDSRPMNTEAFF.

For the CDR3, the DNA is TGTGCCAGCGGACCGCGTAGCAGGACATATAATTCACCCCTCCACTTT. Its translation is CASGPRSRTYNSPLHF. This chain joins TRBV27 and TRBJ1-6; the D gene is possibly TRBD1 (5 bases). The CDR3 is 16 amino acids. V shed 8 bases and J shed 4 bases, with 18 bases lying between them. CDR1 is MNHEY, CDR2 SMNVEV, per germline (reference sequence).

The chain is built from TRBV2 and TRBJ1-5, with D maybe TRBD1 (6 bases). The CDR3 has 12 amino acids. V was cut by 5 bases and J by 12 bases, with 14 bases left in between. Germline values: CDR1 SNHLY, CDR2 FYNNEI. CDR3 protein: CASSPGTSFQHF. In DNA form, the CDR3 reads TGTGCCAGCAGTCCTGGGACATCTTTCCAGCATTTT.

V gene TRBV7-9 combines with J gene TRBJ1-1; 11 bases align to TRBD1. This CDR3 spans 16 amino acids. Germline lookup yields CDR1 SEHNR and CDR2 FQNEAQ (reference sequence). V lost 5 bases, J lost 5 bases, and 10 bases stayed unmatched. In DNA form, the CDR3 reads TGTGCCAGCAGCCCAGCCGGGACAGGGGGAAAGACTGAAGCTTTCTTT. It codes for CASSPAGTGGKTEAFF.

This clone came up a few times. The chain has TRBV27 and TRBJ1-2; weak D call: TRBD1 (5 bases). The CDR3 has 12 amino acids. V was shortened by 9 bases and J by 4 bases, with 12 bases between the two germline ends. CDR1 is MNHEY, CDR2 SMNVEV, per germline (reference sequence). CDR3 sequence: CARRQLRYGYTF. The CDR3 DNA reads as TGTGCCAGGCGACAGCTTCGCTATGGCTACACCTTC.

This clone was observed once. The rearrangement uses TRBV5-1 and TRBJ2-3; 8 bases are shared with TRBD2. J gave up 5 bases and V 0 bases, and 5 bases lay outside the gene matches. CDR3 size: 15 residues. CDR1 and CDR2 (germline): SGHRS, YFSETQ. The CDR3 sequence: CASSLGAGAKDTQYF. CDR3 DNA sequence: TGCGCCAGCAGCTTGGGAGCGGGGGCGAAAGATACGCAGTATTTT.

The rearrangement links TRBV5-8 to TRBJ2-7; perhaps TRBD2 as D (7 bases). The CDR3 runs to 15 residues. Trimming took 2 bases from V and 2 from J, leaving 14 bases between them. Germline assignment: CDR1 SGHTS and CDR2 YDEGEE. The CDR3 reads CASSFRGGGTYEQYF. CDR3 coding DNA: TGTGCCAGCAGCTTCAGGGGCGGGGGTACCTACGAGCAGTACTTC.

This chain links TRBV7-9 with TRBJ1-2; D possibly corresponds to TRBD1 (5 bases). This CDR3 contains 16 residues. Deletions cut 4 bases from V and 0 bases from J, with 15 bases between. Per the germline V gene, CDR1 is SEHNR and CDR2 is FQNEAQ (reference sequence). The CDR3 loop reads CASSSSRDLSNYGYTF. CDR3 bases: TGTGCCAGCAGCTCTAGCCGGGACTTGTCTAACTATGGCTACACCTTC.

This chain joins TRBV6-5 and TRBJ2-1, with 8 bases aligning to TRBD2. The CDR3 extends over 15 amino acids. Trimming cost V 5 bases and J 3 bases; bases outside gene matches: 6. Germline lookup yields CDR1 MNHEY and CDR2 SVGAGI. This CDR3 reads CASSGGLAGYNEQFF. The DNA for the CDR3 is TGTGCCAGCAGTGGTGGGCTAGCGGGCTACAATGAGCAGTTCTTC.

The chain couples TRBV6-5 to TRBJ1-2; possibly TRBD1 for D (6 bases). The germline V gene encodes CDR1 MNHEY and CDR2 SVGAGI. V gave up 5 bases and J gave up 7 bases, with 17 bases separating them. CDR3 size: 14 residues. The CDR3 DNA follows: TGTGCCAGCAGTCCCAGGGGCGGGCAGAGTGGCTACACCTTC. Translation gives CASSPRGGQSGYTF.

The chain combines TRBV7-2 with TRBJ2-1; 8 positions agree with TRBD2. This CDR3 is built from 16 residues. Germline CDR1 is SGHTA and CDR2 is FQGNSA. V lost 2 bases to trimming and J lost 6 bases; unmatched junction nucleotides: 9. In DNA, the CDR3 is TGTGCCAGCAGCTTATCGGCGGGGGGTTCAGGCAATGAGCAGTTCTTC. Its translation: CASSLSAGGSGNEQFF. The full variable domain, in which reference TRBV7-2 and TRBJ2-1 provide the parts outside the CDR3, is GAGVSQSPSNKVTEKGKDVELRCDPISGHTALYWYRQSLGQGLEFLIYFQGNSAPDKSGLPSDRFSAERTGGSVSTLTIQRTQQEDSAVYLCASSLSAGGSGNEQFFGPGTRLTVL.

The chain recombines TRBV11-2 with TRBJ2-7; 8 nucleotides line up with TRBD2. The length of the CDR3 is 16 residues. The germline gives CDR1 SGHAT, CDR2 FQNNGV. With 1 base clipped from V and 2 bases from J, the junction kept 7 bases outside the gene matches. CDR3 sequence (DNA): TGTGCCAGCAGCTTAGTAGTAGCGGGGCATGCCTACGAGCAGTACTTC. Encoded protein: CASSLVVAGHAYEQYF.

V usage is TRBV6-1 and J usage is TRBJ2-7; the D gene is possibly TRBD2 (5 bases). The CDR3 is made up of 12 amino acids. Germline V lookup: CDR1 MNHNS, CDR2 SASEGT. Trimming took 8 bases from V and 4 from J, leaving 12 bases between them. CDR3 loop: CASGRSGYEQYF. In nucleotides, the CDR3 is TGTGCCAGCGGGCGGAGCGGTTACGAGCAGTACTTC.

The chain carries TRBV6-5 and TRBJ1-1; D call uncertain. Germline V gene lookup returns CDR1 MNHEY and CDR2 SVGAGI. This CDR3 comprises 14 residues. The V gene lost 3 bases and the J gene lost 1 base, with 9 bases spanning the gap. The CDR3 loop reads CASSYSVPNTEAFF. The CDR3 bases are TGTGCCAGCAGTTATTCGGTTCCGAACACTGAAGCTTTCTTT.

This clone was seen once. CDR3 loop: CASSRAGFQETQYF. The CDR3, as DNA: TGTGCCAGTAGTAGAGCGGGCTTCCAAGAGACCCAGTACTTC. The rearrangement links TRBV19 to TRBJ2-5; D possibly corresponds to TRBD2 (6 bases). This CDR3 comprises 14 residues. The germline gives CDR1 LNHDA, CDR2 SQIVND (reference sequence). V lost 4 bases to trimming and J lost 1 base, with 10 bases between them.

This chain joins TRBV7-9 and TRBJ2-1; 11 nucleotides line up with TRBD1. CDR1 is SEHNR, CDR2 FQNEAQ, per germline (reference sequence). V lost 4 bases and J lost 7; bases outside the gene matches: 6. The CDR3 extends over 15 amino acids. CDR3 sequence: CASSSPGTGGNEQFF. The CDR3 coding sequence is TGTGCCAGCAGCTCCCCCGGGACAGGGGGGAATGAGCAGTTCTTC.

The chain is built from TRBV30 and TRBJ1-2; D is unclear. The V and J ends lost 8 bases and 8 bases respectively, with 24 bases between them. This CDR3 contains 14 residues. CDR1 is GTSNPN, CDR2 SVGIG, per germline (reference sequence). CDR3 coding DNA: TGTGCCGGGCGGACTACGGATCTTCTGGCGGGCTACACCTTC. This codes for CAGRTTDLLAGYTF. The full variable domain, with the rest looked up from reference TRBV30 and TRBJ1-2, is SQTIHQWPATLVQPVGSPLSLECTVEGTSNPNLYWYRQAAGRGLQLLFYSVGIGQISSEVPQNLSASRPQDRQFILSSKKLLLSDSGFYLCAGRTTDLLAGYTFGSGTRLTVV.

This chain joins TRBV30 and TRBJ2-7, with 12 bases lining up with TRBD2. Germline trimming cut 3 bases from V and 2 bases from J; bases unmatched to any gene: 2. CDR3 length equals 14 residues. Looked up from germline, CDR1 is GTSNPN and CDR2 is SVGIG (reference sequence). CDR3 sequence (DNA): TGTGCCTGGAGGACTAGCGGGAGTACCTACGAGCAGTACTTC. It specifies CAWRTSGSTYEQYF.

The sample holds one count of this clone. The chain joins TRBV13 to TRBJ2-7; a possible D gene is TRBD2 (5 bases). The germline CDR1 and CDR2 sequences are PRHDT and FYEKMQ (reference sequence). The CDR3 spans 16 residues. Trimming stripped 4 bases from V and 3 bases from J, with 19 bases between. The CDR3 spells CASSSADLTAYYEQYF. The CDR3 DNA reads TGTGCCAGCAGCTCTGCGGACTTAACCGCCTACTACGAGCAGTACTTC.

This rearrangement joins TRBV7-9 to TRBJ2-2, with 8 positions matching TRBD2. Per the germline V gene, CDR1 is SEHNR and CDR2 is FQNEAQ (reference sequence). V was pared by 5 bases and J by 8 bases, with 13 bases of the junction left unmatched. This CDR3 region has 16 residues. Written as DNA, the CDR3 is TGTGCCAGCAGCCTAACCGGGACTAGAGTTTCTGGGGAGCTGTTTTTT. Encoded protein: CASSLTGTRVSGELFF.